The present entry profiles one T cell receptor beta chain with its context. It has no known antigen specificity. No clone much larger than this one lies a single base away; base qualities are absent. V is clipped by 6 bases and J by 0 bases, and the sequence between their germline boundaries is 11 bases long. Counted from cysteine to phenylalanine, this CDR3 has 15 amino acids. Only the CDR3 region is kept as DNA, spanning 45 bases read in frame from base 1. The germline V gene encodes CDR1 LNHDA and CDR2 SQIVND (reference sequence). The cohort was made up of under 800 healthy bone marrow donors. At the time of sampling, every cohort member was nominally healthy, though immune exposures that went unrecorded were likely present. The donor tested CMV seronegative and was one of the 352 seronegative cohort members. A peripheral blood sample was collected from each donor, and TCR beta sequencing was performed on peripheral blood mononuclear cells. The Qiagen DNeasy Blood Extraction Kit was used to extract genomic DNA from the blood cell samples.

This record belongs to a study of cytomegalovirus exposure and HLA in healthy donors (dated by TCRdb to about 2017). About the investigation overall: According to an earlier analysis of a few hundred of the donors, about 180 million T cells yielded 100 million or so unique TCR beta sequences and approximately 300 Gb of sequence data. The study used immunosequencing to profile the T cell repertoires of approximately 630 subjects and linked those repertoires to cytomegalovirus serostatus. All discovery cohort repertoires had been generated on a single sequencing platform. Roughly 5 DR-DQ haplotypes were handled as single units for association and clustering because linkage in the cohort was strong. High-throughput TCR immunosequencing, statistical association of individual TCRs with disease status, and machine learning were combined to predict cytomegalovirus infection status. An earlier analysis of fewer than 750 of the donors used high-throughput TCR beta sequencing to judge whether each TCR beta V gene segment behaved as functional or pseudogenic. The aim of the study was to test whether cataloging public T cell receptors could identify signatures of past pathogen exposure. In the later analysis, no new phenotypic data were used to find candidate immune exposures; instead, reliance was placed on TCR beta sequences and their occurrence across donors. The number of donors typed differed by locus, with roughly 620-630 for A, B, C, DRB1 and DQB1, roughly 520 for DQA1, approximately 580 for DPA1, and some 470 for DPB1. In a later genetic analysis, genome-wide SNP genotypes for about 65% of the 666 donors were used, and that subset was treated as a discovery cohort. A later analysis re-analyzed previously published TCR beta repertoires from roughly 600 donors and added high-resolution HLA genotyping to study TCR occurrence patterns. Among about 410 genotyped donors of the cohort, an average of about 220,000 unique TCR beta nucleotide sequences was sequenced per donor, of which approximately 18% were non-productive. In addition to the first cohort of around 670 subjects, a separate validation cohort of approximately 110 different subjects was used. Approximately 300 gigabases of sequencing data and around 90 million unique TCR sequences made up an early release that covered 500 to 650 HLA-typed donors. Donor age, sex, ethnicity and CMV serostatus were compiled together with the repertoire data. Class I and class II HLA loci were covered by the typing at four-digit resolution. The genetic ancestry cluster associated with self-reported Caucasian donors included about 81% of the 300 to 450 genotyped donors. Broader findings and caveats from the paper: Linkage disequilibrium might explain the correlated functional status among segregating V segments, but an unknown experimental factor could not be excluded. The study gave a list of under 200 TCR beta chains associated with cytomegalovirus. Some IMGT-functional V segments, including TRBV6-2 and TRBV6-3, could not be distinguished by the 87-base-pair reads and were therefore excluded. An earlier analysis of approximately 530 of the donors showed that most TCR beta V segments appeared in productive rearrangements either about 87% or about 30% of the time, which broadly matched IMGT annotations. In a later genetic analysis, a missense DCLRE1C variant was associated with V-gene and J-gene trimming of TCR beta chains, and the association was replicated in an independent cohort. A later analysis found that most CMV-associated TCR beta chains appeared HLA-restricted, with HLA associations seemingly driven largely by CMV exposure. Compared with the approximately 700-donor mean, donors in an Asian-associated ancestry cluster had fewer N-insertions in productive TCRs, according to a later genetic analysis. HLA typing was unavailable for some donors at each locus, so association tests used only the typed subset. Because counts were too low, some 17 rarely observed V segments, including chromosome 9 orphons, were left out of the earlier analysis of a few hundred of the donors. A group of highly shared sequence variants was considered likely to be a technical artifact of the sequencing pipeline. In this cohort, only TCR beta chains were sequenced, and detectable features were limited by the absence of alpha or paired-chain data. Specific HLA alleles were associated with about 17,000 TCR beta sequences at a false discovery rate of 0.05 in a later analysis. In a later analysis, the rate of TCR association differed among HLA loci, with DRB1 alleles having the most associated TCRs and HLA-C alleles having the fewest. It was suggested by the authors that the approach could potentially be generalized to other disease states and immunological phenotypes. A further reported finding was that TCR beta sequences accurately predicted the HLA-A and HLA-B alleles for most subjects in the first cohort. Three of the identified cytomegalovirus-associated TCR beta chains were confirmed in vitro to be specific for cytomegalovirus antigens. The only immune exposure information available for the cohort was CMV serostatus. Roughly uniform sequencing depth across donors was assumed in presence/absence analyses, although this assumption may not hold. Most TCR sequences were observed very rarely across donors, whereas some public TCRs were present in many individuals. Compared with equally common non-associated chains, HLA-associated TCR beta chains in a later analysis were more clonally expanded and had lower generation probabilities. Several of the top co-occurrence clusters appeared to be linked to parvovirus B19, influenza, CMV and Epstein-Barr virus, according to a later analysis. When HLA alleles, especially DR and DQ, strongly co-occurred, TCR associations were difficult to assign to individual alleles. Cytomegalovirus status was reported to be diagnosed by the classifier with high specificity and sensitivity in both the original and validation cohorts.

Library preparation used the immunoSEQ multiplex PCR assay. For the multiplex PCR, a mixture combining 60 forward primers for TCR Vbeta segments and 13 reverse primers for TCR Jbeta segments was used. Amplification of the CDR3 region of rearranged TCR beta genes was performed with a multiplex PCR assay on genomic DNA. The amplified TCR beta libraries were sequenced on the Illumina HiSeq System as 87-base-pair reads. As for the authors' bioinformatics: Across the 500 to 700 repertoires, a later analysis counted about 81 million unique TCR beta chains, 9.5 million to 12 million of which were shared by at least two donors. Raw reads were error-corrected and collapsed into unique sequences by a nearest-neighbor algorithm in which closely related sequences were merged to remove PCR and sequencing errors. V, D and J gene segments were assigned by aligning CDR3 sequences to IMGT reference sequences. For a sequence to be retained, at least a six-nucleotide match to both a V gene segment and a J gene segment was required. A rearrangement counted as productive if the CDR3 had no stop codons and remained in frame with V and J, and every other rearrangement counted as non-productive. CDR3 was defined according to IMGT convention as the region running from the second conserved V-encoded cysteine to the conserved J-encoded phenylalanine. The earlier analysis of a few hundred of the donors excluded any sequence lacking an unambiguous match to a single V gene segment. An earlier analysis of almost 600 of the donors classified V segments as functional when productive rearrangements were above 56.7% and as segregating when the standard deviation between donors was above 5%. To diagnose cytomegalovirus status from the catalog of TCR beta chain sequences, a statistical classification framework was built. In a later analysis, V and J genes were assigned by comparing TCR nucleotide sequences against IMGT/GENE-DB human TR gene sequences. Using the TCRdist pipeline, a later analysis assigned CDR3 sequences along with most-parsimonious VDJ recombination scenarios. A later analysis defined each TCR beta chain by its CDR3 amino acid sequence plus V-gene family, and excluded reads lacking a unique V-gene family. To address suspected cross-contamination and a sequencing artifact, a later analysis removed a few hundred highly shared, low-generation-probability nucleotide sequences. A later analysis calculated a clonal expansion index for each public chain from normalized within-repertoire ranks of inferred template counts. In a later analysis, generation probabilities were computed with a VDJ recombination model fitted to out-of-frame rearrangements, and the resulting probabilities were checked against IGoR. Hypergeometric tests were used in a later analysis to score TCR-TCR, TCR-HLA and TCR-CMV co-occurrence, with a repertoire-size bias correction applied to the TCR pairs. A later analysis estimated false discovery rates by permuting HLA or CMV assignments 20 times. In a later analysis, co-occurring TCRs were grouped with DBSCAN, and TCRdist sequence similarity was added when clustering was performed within HLA-allele-positive subsets. Repertoires with fewer than 30,000 or more than 120,000 public chains, plus five repertoires with anomalous nucleotide sharing, were excluded from co-occurrence clustering. TCRdb carries this immuneACCESS record with in-frame sequences only. Its versions omit some clonotypes, under half of them owing to an unresolved V gene in the studies checked, with the rest unexplained. The V and J calls and clone size are taken from that table; D and trimming were inferred from the DNA. The sample yields approximately 88,000 clones; approximately 80% were counted once. The top ten constitute 2% to 2.5% of the sample.

The chain uses TRBV19 and TRBJ1-4; no D gene can be assigned with confidence. Material for sequencing was PBMCs. The TCR originated in a man between 18 and 35 years old in good health and CMV-seronegative. In nucleotide form, the sequence is TGTGCCAGTAGCTCGGGGTGGGCAACTAATGAAAAACTGTTTTTT. This translates into CASSSGWATNEKLFF.